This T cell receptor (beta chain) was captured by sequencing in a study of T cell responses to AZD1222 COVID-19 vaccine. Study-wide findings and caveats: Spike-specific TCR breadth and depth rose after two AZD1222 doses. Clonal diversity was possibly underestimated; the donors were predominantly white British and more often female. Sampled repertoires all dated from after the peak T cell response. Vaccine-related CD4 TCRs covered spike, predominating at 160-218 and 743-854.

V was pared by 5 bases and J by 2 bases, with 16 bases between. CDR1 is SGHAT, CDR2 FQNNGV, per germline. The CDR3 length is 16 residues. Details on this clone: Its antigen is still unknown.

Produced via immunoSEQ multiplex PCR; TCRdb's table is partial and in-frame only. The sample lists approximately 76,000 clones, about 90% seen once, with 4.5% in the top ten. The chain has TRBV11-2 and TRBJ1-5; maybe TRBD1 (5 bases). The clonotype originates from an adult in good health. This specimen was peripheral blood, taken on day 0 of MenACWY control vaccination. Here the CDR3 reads CASSPEAGRGNQPQHF. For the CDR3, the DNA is TGTGCCAGCAGCCCTGAGGCAGGGAGGGGCAATCAGCCCCAGCATTTT.